The clone carrying this TCR delta chain was counted only a few times. Its antigen is not identified. TCRdb attributes to this sequence the protein of a much larger clone, which differs from the DNA translation at residue 11; a read error is likely, and the protein displayed is translated from the DNA. Looked up from germline, CDR1 is GEAIGNYY and CDR2 is EKD. This CDR3 has 17 amino acids. V shed 0 bases, J shed 0 bases, and the junction held 8 bases outside the gene matches. TCRdb re-processed the multiplex PCR reads via CATT. The sample includes some 100,000 delta-chain clones, about 1.5% of them seen just once. Gammadelta T cells were flow-sorted from PBMC into Vgamma9/Vdelta2+ and Vdelta2-negative populations for bulk analysis. The sample originates from a study of γδ T cells in repeated Plasmodium falciparum infection. Study-wide background: Timepoints: baseline, immediately before selected infections, and 21 days after every infection. Study observations and caveats: Waves of new clonotype selection appeared after repeated controlled infections in Vdelta2-negative, largely Vdelta1+, gammadelta T cells.

This receptor was identified in a pool of human donors (malaria-infected and uninfected, not separated). Sequencing was carried out using gamma-delta T cells from blood. This rearrangement joins TRDV2 to TRDJ1; 8 bases are a match to TRDD3. Here the J gene came from matching the DNA to germline, since TCRdb omits it. The DNA for the CDR3 is TGTGCCTGTGACACCGTCTCCGGGATACGAGACACCGATAAACTCATCTTT. As protein: CACDTVSGIRDTDKLIF.